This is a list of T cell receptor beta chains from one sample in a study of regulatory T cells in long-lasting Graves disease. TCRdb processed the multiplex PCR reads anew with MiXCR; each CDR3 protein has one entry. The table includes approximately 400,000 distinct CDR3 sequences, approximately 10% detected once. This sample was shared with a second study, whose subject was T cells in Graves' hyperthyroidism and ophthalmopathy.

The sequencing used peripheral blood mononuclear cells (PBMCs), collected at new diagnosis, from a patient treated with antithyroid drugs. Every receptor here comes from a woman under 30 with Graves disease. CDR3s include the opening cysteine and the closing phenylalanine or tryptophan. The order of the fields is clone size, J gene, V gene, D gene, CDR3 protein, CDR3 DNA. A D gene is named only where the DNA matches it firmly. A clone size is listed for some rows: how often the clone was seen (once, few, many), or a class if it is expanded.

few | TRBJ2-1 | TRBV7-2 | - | CASSYDRVRTAYNEQFF | TGTGCCAGCAGCTATGACCGGGTCCGGACAGCTTACAATGAGCAGTTCTTC
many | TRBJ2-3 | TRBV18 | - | CASSPLMREGTDTQYF | TGTGCCAGCTCACCTTTAATGAGGGAGGGCACAGATACGCAGTATTTT
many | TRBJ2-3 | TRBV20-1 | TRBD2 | CSARSSGGTTDTQYF | TGCAGTGCTAGATCTAGCGGGGGCACAACAGATACGCAGTATTTT
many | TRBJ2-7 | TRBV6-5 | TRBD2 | CASSYGLAGAYEQYF | TGTGCCAGCAGTTACGGGCTAGCGGGAGCCTACGAGCAGTACTTC
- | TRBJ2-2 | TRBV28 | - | CATFSQSYTGELFF | TGTGCCACGTTTTCCCAATCCTACACCGGGGAGCTGTTTTTT
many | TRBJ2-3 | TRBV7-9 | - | CASSLGGGGRTDTQYF | TGTGCCAGCAGCTTAGGTGGCGGAGGGAGAACAGATACGCAGTATTTT
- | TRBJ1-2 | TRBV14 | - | CASSQELGLQRGANYGYTF | TGTGCCAGCAGCCAAGAATTAGGCCTGCAGAGGGGTGCTAACTATGGCTACACCTTC
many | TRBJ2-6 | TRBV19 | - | CASTLDSGANVLTF | TGTGCCAGTACTTTGGACTCTGGGGCCAACGTCCTGACTTTC
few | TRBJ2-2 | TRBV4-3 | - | CASSAGTATPGELFF | TGCGCCAGCAGCGCCGGGACGGCGACCCCCGGGGAGCTGTTTTTT
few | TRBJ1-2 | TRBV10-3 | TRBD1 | CAISESSGTGGRGYGYTF | TGTGCCATCAGTGAGTCGAGTGGGACAGGGGGCCGTGGCTATGGCTACACCTTC